One and the same sample provided the 20 T cell receptor beta chains below, sequenced in a study of shared clonotypes between healthy human individuals. TCRdb keeps only in-frame clones here, not all; method: immunoSEQ multiplex PCR. In the table there are under 1,100,000 clones, about four fifths of which are singletons. Sequencing input: memory CD4+ T cells from PBMCs. Subset here: CD45RA-negative fraction. The receptors derive from a man aged 18 to 35 in good health. Some clones in this sample may be carry-over from other donors' samples.

The chain employs TRBV30 and TRBJ2-6; D unclear. V was shortened by 0 bases and J by 4 bases, with 4 bases between the two germline ends. The CDR3 is made up of 13 amino acids. CDR1 is GTSNPN, CDR2 SVGIG, per germline (reference sequence). As DNA, the CDR3 is TGTGCCTGGAGTGTAAAAGGGGCCAACGTCCTGACTTTC. This translates into CAWSVKGANVLTF.

This clone was recorded once. The V and J genes are TRBV28 and TRBJ2-1; TRBD1 agrees at 11 bases. The CDR3 is 17 amino acids. Germline CDR1 and CDR2: MDHEN and SYDVKM. The junction had 9 bases not matched to a gene; V was cut back by 1 base and J by 7 bases. In nucleotides, the CDR3 is TGTGCCAGCAGTTTATTGCCGGGACAGGGGGAACGGAATGAGCAGTTCTTC. The encoded protein is CASSLLPGQGERNEQFF. The complete variable domain, with remaining parts taken from reference TRBV28 and TRBJ2-1, reads DVKVTQSSRYLVKRTGEKVFLECVQDMDHENMFWYRQDPGLGLRLIYFSYDVKMKEKGDIPEGYSVSREKKERFSLILESASTNQTSMYLCASSLLPGQGERNEQFFGPGTRLTVL.

This rearrangement joins TRBV19 to TRBJ1-1; D is unclear. The V and J ends lost 1 base and 5 bases respectively, with 14 bases between them. CDR1 and CDR2 (germline): LNHDA, SQIVND (reference sequence). The CDR3 has 15 residues. CDR3 protein: CASSIVPDPGTEAFF. The CDR3 coding sequence is TGTGCCAGTAGTATAGTTCCGGACCCGGGGACTGAAGCTTTCTTT.

The V call is TRBV5-4, the J call TRBJ2-7; 11 bases agree with TRBD2. Germline values: CDR1 SGHNT, CDR2 YYREEE (reference sequence). This CDR3 has 14 amino acids. Unmatched junction bases numbered 1, after V lost 2 bases and J lost 3 bases. For the CDR3, the DNA is TGTGCCAGCAGCTTACTAGCGGGAGACTACGAGCAGTACTTC. This sequence encodes CASSLLAGDYEQYF.

The chain is built from TRBV6-5 and TRBJ2-4, with a possible D match to TRBD2 (5 bases). The CDR3 is made up of 13 amino acids. Germline CDR1 and CDR2: MNHEY and SVGAGI. Trimming removed 6 bases at V and 6 bases at J, with 12 bases between. The CDR3 loop is CASRRDVRNIQYF. CDR3 DNA: TGTGCCAGCAGGAGGGATGTACGAAACATTCAGTACTTC.

The V gene is TRBV30, the J gene TRBJ2-2; 8 bases agree with TRBD2. Germline CDR1 and CDR2: GTSNPN and SVGIG (reference sequence). Losses at the gene ends were 2 bases for V and 4 bases for J; bases not matched to a gene: 3. This CDR3 comprises 14 residues. The CDR3 DNA is TGTGCCTGGAGTATACTAGCGGTCACCGGGGAGCTGTTTTTT. It yields the protein CAWSILAVTGELFF.

This chain links TRBV11-3 with TRBJ2-5; no clear D gene. The CDR3 has 15 amino acids. The V gene's germline CDR1 is SGHNT and CDR2 YENEEA. Trimming left V 3 bases short and J 4 bases short, with 15 bases between. This CDR3 reads CASSFGGPLGETQYF. Here the CDR3 DNA reads TGTGCCAGCAGCTTTGGTGGGCCGTTGGGAGAGACCCAGTACTTC.

The rearrangement uses TRBV2 and TRBJ1-1, with D possibly being TRBD1 (6 bases). There are 14 residues in the CDR3. Per the germline V gene, CDR1 is SNHLY and CDR2 is FYNNEI. V shed 4 bases and J shed 1 base, with 10 bases lying between them. The CDR3: CASSGGGRNTEAFF. The CDR3 DNA follows: TGTGCCAGCAGTGGAGGGGGAAGGAACACTGAAGCTTTCTTT. Filled out from reference TRBV2 and TRBJ1-1, the complete variable domain reads EPEVTQTPSHQVTQMGQEVILRCVPISNHLYFYWYRQILGQKVEFLVSFYNNEISEKSEIFDDQFSVERPDGSNFTLKIRSTKLEDSAMYFCASSGGGRNTEAFFGQGTRLTVV.

V is TRBV4-1 and J is TRBJ2-1; TRBD1 aligns across 10 bases. This CDR3 spans 16 amino acids. The germline V gene encodes CDR1 MGHRA and CDR2 YSYEKL. Losses at the gene ends were 2 bases for V and 2 bases for J; bases not matched to a gene: 3. The chain's CDR3 is CASSQPGTGAYNEQFF. CDR3 DNA: TGCGCCAGCAGCCAACCTGGGACAGGGGCCTACAATGAGCAGTTCTTC.

The sample holds a few counts of this clone. This chain uses TRBV30 with TRBJ2-3; D is undetermined. CDR1 and CDR2 from the germline V gene are GTSNPN and SVGIG (reference sequence). V shed 0 bases and J shed 0 bases, with 7 bases lying between them. The CDR3 sequence is 14 residues long. CDR3 residues: CAWSVGLSTDTQYF. In nucleotides, the CDR3 is TGTGCCTGGAGTGTAGGGCTTAGCACAGATACGCAGTATTTT.

About this clone: This sample also contains other DNA sequences that code for the same CDR3. V usage is TRBV5-1 and J usage is TRBJ2-3; 9 bases align to TRBD2. The CDR3 extends over 16 amino acids. V shed 2 bases, J shed 0 bases, and the junction held 4 bases outside the gene matches. Germline V gene data show CDR1 as SGHRS and CDR2 as YFSETQ. The CDR3 here is CASSFRLAASTDTQYF. The DNA of the CDR3 is TGCGCCAGCAGCTTTAGACTAGCGGCCAGCACAGATACGCAGTATTTT.

The V call is TRBV6-1, the J call TRBJ2-2; the D is unclear. V was shortened by 4 bases and J by 2 bases, with 8 bases between the two germline ends. Germline CDR1 reads MNHNS; CDR2 reads SASEGT. The CDR3 consists of 14 residues. In DNA, the CDR3 is TGTGCCAGCAGTGGGCGGAGCAACACCGGGGAGCTGTTTTTT. Its protein is CASSGRSNTGELFF.

CDR3 residues: CASSLGFGTAFSTDTQYF. The DNA of the CDR3 is TGTGCCAGCAGCTTAGGGTTCGGGACAGCATTTAGCACAGATACGCAGTATTTT. This chain links TRBV7-9 with TRBJ2-3, with 7 bases aligning to TRBD1. The CDR3 runs 18 residues. Losses at the gene ends were 1 base for V and 0 bases for J; bases not matched to a gene: 10. Germline V gene sequence: CDR1 SEHNR, CDR2 FQNEAQ (reference sequence).

This chain uses TRBV7-2 with TRBJ2-1; TRBD2 aligns across 7 bases. The CDR3 runs 14 residues. Germline lookup yields CDR1 SGHTA and CDR2 FQGNSA. The V gene end was trimmed by 0 bases and the J gene end by 9 bases; junction bases not matched to a gene: 5. In nucleotides, the CDR3 is TGTGCCAGCAGCTTAGCCCGACTAGCAGGTGAGCAGTTCTTC. It specifies CASSLARLAGEQFF.

The CDR3, as DNA: TGTGCCAGCAGCCTACTTGGCCAGAGCACTGAAGCTTTCTTT. Protein sequence: CASSLLGQSTEAFF. The chain recombines TRBV7-3 with TRBJ1-1; D call uncertain. The germline V gene has CDR1 SGHTA and CDR2 FQGTGA. The CDR3 consists of 14 residues. V was pared by 5 bases and J by 4 bases, with 14 bases between.

V is TRBV5-1 and J is TRBJ1-1; no firm D call. The germline CDR1 and CDR2 sequences are SGHRS and YFSETQ. The V gene lost 5 bases and the J gene lost 1 base, with 6 bases spanning the gap. The CDR3 is made up of 12 amino acids. The chain's CDR3 is CASRTENTEAFF. Here the CDR3 DNA reads TGCGCCAGCAGAACAGAGAACACTGAAGCTTTCTTT. The complete variable domain, with remaining parts taken from reference TRBV5-1 and TRBJ1-1, reads KAGVTQTPRYLIKTRGQQVTLSCSPISGHRSVSWYQQTPGQGLQFLFEYFSETQRNKGNFPGRFSGRQFSNSRSEMNVSTLELGDSALYLCASRTENTEAFFGQGTRLTVV.

J is TRBJ1-2 and V is TRBV7-2; D is perhaps TRBD1 (5 bases). Per germline, CDR1 SGHTA and CDR2 FQGNSA. The V end lost 8 bases, the J end lost 4 bases, and 17 bases lay between the germline ends. The length of the CDR3 is 14 residues. CDR3 DNA sequence: TGTGCCAGCCGGGGTCAGACGGGGGGCTATGGCTACACCTTC. This sequence encodes CASRGQTGGYGYTF.

The CDR3 region is CASGPGTGAAYEQYF. DNA of the CDR3: TGTGCCAGCGGACCGGGGACTGGGGCCGCCTACGAGCAGTACTTC. The rearrangement joins TRBV2 to TRBJ2-7, with D perhaps TRBD2 (6 bases). The V end was cut by 8 bases, the J end by 2 bases, with 19 bases between. This CDR3 is built from 15 residues. Germline values: CDR1 SNHLY, CDR2 FYNNEI.

This clone was found many times. CDR3 sequence reads: CASTQGRSYNEQFF. The CDR3 DNA sequence: TGTGCCAGCACGCAAGGCCGCTCCTACAATGAGCAGTTCTTC. V gene TRBV27 combines with J gene TRBJ2-1; no clear D. CDR3 size: 14 residues. Per the germline V gene, CDR1 is MNHEY and CDR2 is SMNVEV (reference sequence). Trimming removed 7 bases at V and 0 bases at J, with 10 bases between.

The J gene is TRBJ1-1, the V gene TRBV5-1; a possible D gene is TRBD1 (6 bases). V shed 1 base and J shed 5 bases, with 15 bases lying between them. Germline values: CDR1 SGHRS, CDR2 YFSETQ. There are 15 residues in the CDR3. The chain's CDR3 is CASSLRTGSRTEAFF. The CDR3, as DNA: TGCGCCAGCAGCTTGCGAACAGGGTCGCGTACTGAAGCTTTCTTT. Filled out from reference TRBV5-1 and TRBJ1-1, the complete variable domain reads KAGVTQTPRYLIKTRGQQVTLSCSPISGHRSVSWYQQTPGQGLQFLFEYFSETQRNKGNFPGRFSGRQFSNSRSEMNVSTLELGDSALYLCASSLRTGSRTEAFFGQGTRLTVV.